This T cell receptor beta chain was sequenced in a study of blood T cell repertoires in COVID-19. V was trimmed by 3 bases and J by 6 bases, leaving 9 bases between them. Germline CDR1 is LNHDA and CDR2 is SQIVND (reference sequence). The length of the CDR3 is 13 residues. This clone turned up a few times. Produced via immunoSEQ multiplex PCR; TCRdb's table is partial and in-frame only. The sample shows about 130,000 clones, 70% to 90% of them seen only once. The sequenced sample was peripheral blood. The chain links TRBV19 to TRBJ1-5, with a possible D match to TRBD1 (5 bases). The clonotype originates from a woman aged 45-59 years with acute or convalescent COVID-19. CDR3 region: CASSIRVSQPQHF. The DNA for the CDR3 is TGTGCCAGTAGTATCAGGGTGAGTCAGCCCCAGCATTTT.